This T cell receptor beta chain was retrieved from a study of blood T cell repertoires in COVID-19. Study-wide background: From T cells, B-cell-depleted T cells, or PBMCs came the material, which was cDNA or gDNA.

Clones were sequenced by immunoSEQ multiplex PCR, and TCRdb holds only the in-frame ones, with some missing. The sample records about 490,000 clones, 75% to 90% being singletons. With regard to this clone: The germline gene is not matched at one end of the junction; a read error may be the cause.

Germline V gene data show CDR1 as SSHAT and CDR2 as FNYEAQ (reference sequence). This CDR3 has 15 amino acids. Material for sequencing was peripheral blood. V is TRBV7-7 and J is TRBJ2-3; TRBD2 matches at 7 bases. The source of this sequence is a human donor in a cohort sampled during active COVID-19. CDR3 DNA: TGTGCTAGCAGCTACCGACTAGCAAGCACAGATACGCAGTATTTT. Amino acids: CASSYRLASTDTQYF.